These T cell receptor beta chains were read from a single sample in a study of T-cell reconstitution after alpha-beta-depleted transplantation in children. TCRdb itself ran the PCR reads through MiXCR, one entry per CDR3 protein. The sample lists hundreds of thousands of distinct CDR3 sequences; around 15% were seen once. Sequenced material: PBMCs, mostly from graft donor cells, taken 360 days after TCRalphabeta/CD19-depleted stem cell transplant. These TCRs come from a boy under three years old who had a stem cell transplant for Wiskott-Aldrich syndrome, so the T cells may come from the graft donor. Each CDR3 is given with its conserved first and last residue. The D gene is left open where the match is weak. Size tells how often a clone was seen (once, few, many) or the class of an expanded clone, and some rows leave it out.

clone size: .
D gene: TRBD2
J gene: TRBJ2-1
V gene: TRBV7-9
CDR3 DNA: TGTGCCAGCAGCCTGGCGCGGACTAGTAACCATGAGCAGTTCTTC
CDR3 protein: CASSLARTSNHEQFF

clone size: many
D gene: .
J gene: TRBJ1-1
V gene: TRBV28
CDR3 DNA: TGTGCCAGCACCCAGATGAGGGACACTGAAGCTTTCTTT
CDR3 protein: CASTQMRDTEAFF

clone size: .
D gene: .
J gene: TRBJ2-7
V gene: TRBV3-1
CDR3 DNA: TGTGCCAGCAGCCAACAAGGGGCAACAGTTCTGTACGAGCAGTACTTC
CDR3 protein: CASSQQGATVLYEQYF

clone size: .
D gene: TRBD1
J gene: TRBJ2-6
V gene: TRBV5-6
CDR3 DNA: TGTGCCAGCAGTTTGAGCGATATGACAGGGTTGGAGGCCAACGTCCTGACTTTC
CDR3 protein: CASSLSDMTGLEANVLTF

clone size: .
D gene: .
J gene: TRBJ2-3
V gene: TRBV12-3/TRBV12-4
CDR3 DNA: TGTGCCAGCAGTTCCTACATCACAGATACGCAGTATTTT
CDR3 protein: CASSSYITDTQYF

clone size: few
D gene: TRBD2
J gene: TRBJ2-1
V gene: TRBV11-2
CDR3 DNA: TGTGCCAGCAGCTTCTTAGCGGGAGTGGGTGAGCAGTTCTTC
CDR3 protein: CASSFLAGVGEQFF

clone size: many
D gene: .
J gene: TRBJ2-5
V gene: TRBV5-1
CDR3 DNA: TGCGCCAGCAGCTTGAGTTCAACAGGCGAGACCCAGTACTTC
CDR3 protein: CASSLSSTGETQYF

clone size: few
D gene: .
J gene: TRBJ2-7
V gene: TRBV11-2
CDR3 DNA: TGTGCCAGCAGCTTATTCCCAGCAACCCGCTCCTACGAGCAGTACTTC
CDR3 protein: CASSLFPATRSYEQYF

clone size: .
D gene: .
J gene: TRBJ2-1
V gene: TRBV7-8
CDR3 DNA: TGTGCCAGCAGCTTAGATTTCCCGAATGAGCAGTTCTTC
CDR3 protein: CASSLDFPNEQFF

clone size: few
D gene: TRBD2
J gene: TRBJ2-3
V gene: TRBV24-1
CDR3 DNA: TGTGCCACCAGTGATCGAACTAGCGGGAGCACAGATACGCAGTATTTT
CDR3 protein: CATSDRTSGSTDTQYF

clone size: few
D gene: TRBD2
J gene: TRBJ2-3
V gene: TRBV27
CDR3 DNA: TGTGCCAGCAGTTTATCCCCGGCGTGGGCGGGGGTATCCACAGATACGCAGTATTTT
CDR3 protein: CASSLSPAWAGVSTDTQYF

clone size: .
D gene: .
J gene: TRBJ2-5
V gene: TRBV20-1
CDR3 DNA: TGCAGTGCTAGATCCGCTAGACAGGGAGGGCGAGAGACCCAGTACTTC
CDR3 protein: CSARSARQGGRETQYF

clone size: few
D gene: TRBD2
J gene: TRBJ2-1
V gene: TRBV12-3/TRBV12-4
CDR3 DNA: TGTGCCAGCAGTTTAAATCTAGCGGCAATCTACAATGAGCAGTTCTTC
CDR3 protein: CASSLNLAAIYNEQFF

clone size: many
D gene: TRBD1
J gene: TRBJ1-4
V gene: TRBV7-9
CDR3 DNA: TGTGCCAGCAGTCAAGGAAAGGGGGCGATTAGTGAAAAACTGTTTTTT
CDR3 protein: CASSQGKGAISEKLFF

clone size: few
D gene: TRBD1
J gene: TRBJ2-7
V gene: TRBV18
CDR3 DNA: TGTGCCAGCTCACCAAGGACAGGGCACGAGCAGTACTTC
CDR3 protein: CASSPRTGHEQYF

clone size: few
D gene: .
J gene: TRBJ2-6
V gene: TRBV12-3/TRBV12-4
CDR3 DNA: TGTGCCAGCAGTCCACCAAACTTGTCCGGGGCCAACGTCCTGACTTTC
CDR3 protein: CASSPPNLSGANVLTF

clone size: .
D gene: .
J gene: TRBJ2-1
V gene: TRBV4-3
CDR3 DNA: TGCGCCAGCAGCCAAGTGGACGGGAGCTCCTACAATGAGCAGTTCTTC
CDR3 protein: CASSQVDGSSYNEQFF

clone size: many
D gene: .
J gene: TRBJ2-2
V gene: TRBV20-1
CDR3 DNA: TGCAGTGCTAAGGATTCGAACACCGGGGAGCTGTTTTTT
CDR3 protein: CSAKDSNTGELFF

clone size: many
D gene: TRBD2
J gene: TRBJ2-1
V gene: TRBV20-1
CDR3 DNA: TGCAGTGCTAGACCTAGCGGGAGGGTTGAGCAGTTCTTC
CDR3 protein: CSARPSGRVEQFF

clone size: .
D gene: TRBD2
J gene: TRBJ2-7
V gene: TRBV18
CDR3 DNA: TGTGCCAGCTCACCACACCACGGACTAGCGGGGGGCCGCGAGCAGTACTTC
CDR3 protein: CASSPHHGLAGGREQYF

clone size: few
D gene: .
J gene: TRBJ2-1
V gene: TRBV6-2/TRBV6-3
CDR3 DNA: TGTGCCAGCGTTGCACTGGTTAGCAATGAGCAGTTCTTC
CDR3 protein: CASVALVSNEQFF

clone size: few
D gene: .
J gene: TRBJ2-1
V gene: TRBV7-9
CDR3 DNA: TGTGCCAGCAGCTCCGGACAGATCTACAATGAGCAGTTCTTC
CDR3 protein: CASSSGQIYNEQFF

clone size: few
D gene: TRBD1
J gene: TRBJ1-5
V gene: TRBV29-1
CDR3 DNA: TGCAGCGTTTCCGACAGGGTCAATCAGCCCCAGCATTTT
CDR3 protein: CSVSDRVNQPQHF

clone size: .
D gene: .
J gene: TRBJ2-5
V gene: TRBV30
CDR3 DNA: TGTGCCTGGAAACGGGCGGCCGAATTGGAGACCCAGTACTTC
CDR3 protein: CAWKRAAELETQYF

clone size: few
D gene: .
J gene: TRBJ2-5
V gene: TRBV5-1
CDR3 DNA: TGCGCCAGCAGCTTGGTCCGGGGCTACCTACAAGAGACCCAGTACTTC
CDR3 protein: CASSLVRGYLQETQYF

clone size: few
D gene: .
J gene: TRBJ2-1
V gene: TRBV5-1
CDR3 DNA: TGCGCCAGCAGCTTGGCCTCAGAGAGCTCCTACAATGAGCAGTTCTTC
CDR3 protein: CASSLASESSYNEQFF

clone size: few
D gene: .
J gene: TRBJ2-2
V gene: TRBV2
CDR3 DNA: TGTGCCAGCGACGAACAAGGTCTGAACACCGGGGAGCTGTTTTTT
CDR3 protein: CASDEQGLNTGELFF

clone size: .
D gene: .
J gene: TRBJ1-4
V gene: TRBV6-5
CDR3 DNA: TGTGCCAGCAGTCTAGCTAGAGGGGAAAAACTGTTTTTT
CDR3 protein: CASSLARGEKLFF

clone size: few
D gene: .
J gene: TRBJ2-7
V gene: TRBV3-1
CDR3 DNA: TGTGCCAGCAGCCAGCTCGCTGGGGCAGGGCTCTCCTACGAGCAGTACTTC
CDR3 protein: CASSQLAGAGLSYEQYF

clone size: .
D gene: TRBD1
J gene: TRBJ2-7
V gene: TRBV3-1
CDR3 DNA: TGTGCCAGCAGCCTCCCCGAGGCACAGGGGTCCTACGAGCAGTACTTC
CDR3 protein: CASSLPEAQGSYEQYF

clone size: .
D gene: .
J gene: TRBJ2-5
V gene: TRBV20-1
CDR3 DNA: TGCAGTGCTAGAGAGGGCGTTTACGAGACCCAGTACTTC
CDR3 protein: CSAREGVYETQYF

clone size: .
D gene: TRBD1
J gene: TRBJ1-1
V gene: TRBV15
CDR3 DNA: TGTGCCACCAGCGGAGGGGGCTTTAGGGCTGAAGCTTTCTTT
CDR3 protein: CATSGGGFRAEAFF

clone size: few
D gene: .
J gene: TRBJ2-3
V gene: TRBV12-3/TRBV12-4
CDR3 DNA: TGTGCCAGCAGCCGGGACACCTCCACAGATACGCAGTATTTT
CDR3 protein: CASSRDTSTDTQYF

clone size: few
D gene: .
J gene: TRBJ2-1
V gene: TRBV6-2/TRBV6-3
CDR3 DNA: TGTGCCGCCCTAAAAGGTGGTACCTACAATGAGCAGTTCTTC
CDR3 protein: CAALKGGTYNEQFF

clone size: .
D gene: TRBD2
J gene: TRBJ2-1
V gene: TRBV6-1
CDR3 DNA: TGTGCCAGCAGTGAAGCGTGGCGGGAGGTATACAATGAGCAGTTCTTC
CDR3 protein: CASSEAWREVYNEQFF

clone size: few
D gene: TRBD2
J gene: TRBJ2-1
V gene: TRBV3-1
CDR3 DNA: TGTGCCAGCAGCCTAACTAGCGGGAGGCGCCACAATGAGCAGTTCTTC
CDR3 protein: CASSLTSGRRHNEQFF

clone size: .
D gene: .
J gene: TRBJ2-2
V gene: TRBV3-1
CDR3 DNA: TGTGCCAGCAGCCAAGGGCGCACCGGGGAGCTGTTTTTT
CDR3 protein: CASSQGRTGELFF

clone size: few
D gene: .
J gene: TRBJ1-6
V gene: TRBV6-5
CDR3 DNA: TGTGCCAGCACGGTGACCGGTGGAGGGTATAATTCACCCCTCCACTTT
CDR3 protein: CASTVTGGGYNSPLHF

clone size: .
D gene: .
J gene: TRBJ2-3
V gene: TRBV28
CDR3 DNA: TGTGCCAGCAGTTCCTACTCGGCGACCTACACAGATACGCAGTATTTT
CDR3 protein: CASSSYSATYTDTQYF

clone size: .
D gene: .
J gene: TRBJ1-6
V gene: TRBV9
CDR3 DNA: TGTGCCAGCAGCGCGACAGGCCTTAATTCACCCCTCCACTTT
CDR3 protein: CASSATGLNSPLHF

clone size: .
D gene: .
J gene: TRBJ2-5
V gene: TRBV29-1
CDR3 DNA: TGCAGCGTGCCCCGGGAACCTTTGCAAGAGACCCAGTACTTC
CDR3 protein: CSVPREPLQETQYF

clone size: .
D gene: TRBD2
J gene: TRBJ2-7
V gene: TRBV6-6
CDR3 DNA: TGTGCCAGCACCTTGGGAGGGAAAAACGAGCAGTACTTC
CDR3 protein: CASTLGGKNEQYF

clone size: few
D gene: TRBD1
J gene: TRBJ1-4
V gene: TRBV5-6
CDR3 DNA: TGTGCCAGCAGCTTGGCCGGGACAGGACGTGAAAAACTGTTTTTT
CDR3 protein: CASSLAGTGREKLFF

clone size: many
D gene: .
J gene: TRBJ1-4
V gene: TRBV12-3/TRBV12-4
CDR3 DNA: TGTGCCAGCAGCTTCAATACCGGGTCCCATGGAAAACTGTTTTTT
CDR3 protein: CASSFNTGSHGKLFF

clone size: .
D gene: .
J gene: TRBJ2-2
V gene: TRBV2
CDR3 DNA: TGTGCCAGCCCAGTTTCTACTAATGAGGGGATTTTAAACACCGGGGAGCTGTTTTTT
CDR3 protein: CASPVSTNEGILNTGELFF

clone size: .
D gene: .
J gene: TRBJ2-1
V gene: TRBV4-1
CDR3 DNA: TGCGCCAGCAGCCAAGACCTTAACAATGAGCAGTTCTTC
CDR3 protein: CASSQDLNNEQFF

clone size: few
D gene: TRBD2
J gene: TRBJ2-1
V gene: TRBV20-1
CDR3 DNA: TGCAGTGCTAGGGCGGGAGGTGCCTACAATGAGCAGTTCTTC
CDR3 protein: CSARAGGAYNEQFF

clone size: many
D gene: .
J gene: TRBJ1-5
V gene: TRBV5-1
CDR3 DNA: TGCGCCAGCAGCCCGGACAGCCATAGCAATCAGCCCCAGCATTTT
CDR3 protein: CASSPDSHSNQPQHF

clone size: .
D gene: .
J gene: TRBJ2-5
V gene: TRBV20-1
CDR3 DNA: TGCAGTGCTAGAGATCCAGCCCAAGAGACCCAGTACTTC
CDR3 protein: CSARDPAQETQYF

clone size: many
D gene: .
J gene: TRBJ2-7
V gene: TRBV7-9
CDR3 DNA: TGTGCCAGCAGCCTCCCCCCGCAAGCCTACGAGCAGTACTTC
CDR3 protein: CASSLPPQAYEQYF

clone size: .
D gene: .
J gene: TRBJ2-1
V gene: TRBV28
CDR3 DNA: TGTGCCAGCAGTTTATATCAGGATCGCTCCTACAATGAGCAGTTCTTC
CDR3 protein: CASSLYQDRSYNEQFF

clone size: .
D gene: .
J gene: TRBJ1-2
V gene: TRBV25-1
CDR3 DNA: TGTGCCAGCAGTGATGACAGAGTGTTTTCCGTCTATGGCTACACCTTC
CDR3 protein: CASSDDRVFSVYGYTF

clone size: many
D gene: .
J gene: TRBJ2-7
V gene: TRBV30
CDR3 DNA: TGTGCCTGGAGTGTTAGGGGCGCCTACGAGCAGTACTTC
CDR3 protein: CAWSVRGAYEQYF

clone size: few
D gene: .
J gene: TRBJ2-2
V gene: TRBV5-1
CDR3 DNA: TGCGCCAGCAGTGGATCGAACACCGGGGAGCTGTTTTTT
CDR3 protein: CASSGSNTGELFF

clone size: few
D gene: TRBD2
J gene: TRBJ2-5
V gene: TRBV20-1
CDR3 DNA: TGCAGTGCCCGCGAACTAGCGGGAGCTCGAGAGACCCAGTACTTC
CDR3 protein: CSARELAGARETQYF

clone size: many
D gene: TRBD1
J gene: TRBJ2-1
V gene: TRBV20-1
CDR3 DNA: TGCAGTGCTAGGGGACAGAGCTCCTACAATGAGCAGTTCTTC
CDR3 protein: CSARGQSSYNEQFF

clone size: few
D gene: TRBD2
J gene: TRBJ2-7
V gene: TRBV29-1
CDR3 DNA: TGCAGCGTTGTGCTAGCGGGAGGATACGAGCAGTACTTC
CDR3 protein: CSVVLAGGYEQYF

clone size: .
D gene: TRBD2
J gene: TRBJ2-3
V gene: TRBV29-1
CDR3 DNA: TGCAGCGGCGGACTAGCGACAGATACGCAGTATTTT
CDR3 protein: CSGGLATDTQYF